This T cell receptor beta chain appears in the sequencing data of a study of beta chain features in type 1 diabetes. The study, taken as a whole, reports: For Type 1 diabetes patients, all four CD4+ subsets carried TCRB CDR3s that were moderately but significantly shorter.

cDNA synthesis used the whole RNA isolate, giving expressed TCRB sequences. Profiled with immunoSEQ multiplex PCR; TCRdb holds only in-frame clones, not every one. This table holds 230,000 or so clones, around 16% found once. Trimming pared 7 bases from V and 5 bases from J, leaving 19 bases between. The CDR3 contains 14 residues. Germline CDR1 SQVTM, CDR2 ANQGSEA. Sampling consisted of one heparinised blood draw per donor, averaging approximately 120 mL. This clone has only a few counts. Its specificity is not known. V usage is TRBV29-1 and J usage is TRBJ2-3; possible D gene TRBD2, 6 bases. The TCR comes from a young man with type 1 diabetes. Sequencing was carried out using naive CD4+ T cells from blood. The CDR3 DNA sequence: TGCAGCGCCCGAGTCGGGGGAGGAGGAGATACGCAGTATTTT. Encoded protein: CSARVGGGGDTQYF.